Presented here are 20 T cell receptor beta chains from one specimen sequenced in a study of Tregs in tolerant kidney transplant recipients. Some clones are missing from TCRdb's copy, which holds only in-frame ones; the method was immunoSEQ multiplex PCR. The sample totals roughly 25,000 clones. The nonmyeloablative bone marrow transplants came from related graft donors, with transient mixed chimerism. This specimen was CD4+ T cells from blood (PBMCs), taken 6 months after the transplant. The receptors come from a human patient who received a combined kidney and bone marrow transplant. Some T cells may be transferred from the graft donor.

Regarding this clone: The read ends 3 residues shy of where the CDR3 ends; the end is completed using the germline J gene. V is TRBV6-2 or TRBV6-3 and J is TRBJ2-2; D perhaps matches TRBD2 (5 bases). The germline V and J ends were trimmed by 8 bases and 0 bases, with 10 bases remaining between them. The CDR3 has 14 residues. Germline V gene sequence: CDR1 MNHEY, CDR2 SVGEGT. The CDR3 sequence: CASQSGANTGELFF. CDR3 DNA, as far as it was read: TGTGCCAGCCAGAGCGGAGCGAACACCGGGGAG.

About this clone: The read terminates 3 residues ahead of where the CDR3 ends, so the germline J gene completes it. The chain recombines TRBV5-1 with TRBJ1-4, with TRBD1 identical over 8 bases. Germline CDR1 SGHRS, CDR2 YFSETQ. V trimming: 4 bases; J trimming: 3 bases; junction bases outside the gene matches: 5. The CDR3 has 15 amino acids. The CDR3 sequence: CASSPGQAPNEKLFF. Incomplete CDR3 DNA: TGCGCCAGCAGCCCGGGACAGGCCCCTAATGAAAAA.

As concerns this clone: The read ends 3 residues before the CDR3 terminus; that terminus is restored from the germline J gene. The genes are TRBV2 and TRBJ2-5; 7 nucleotides agree with TRBD1. The V segment lost 6 bases and the J segment 5 bases; nucleotides outside the gene matches: 12. The CDR3 covers 15 residues. Germline V lookup: CDR1 SNHLY, CDR2 FYNNEI. The CDR3 sequence: CASSRGQTVLETQYF. The CDR3 bases that were read are TGTGCCAGCAGCCGGGGACAGACCGTTCTGGAGACC.

A word on this clone: Coverage ceases 3 residues before the CDR3 finishes, and the germline J gene fills in the end. V is TRBV7-2 and J is TRBJ2-7; 9 bases map to TRBD2. V lost 2 bases to trimming and J lost 4 bases; unmatched junction nucleotides: 6. The CDR3 is 15 amino acids. The germline V gene has CDR1 SGHTA and CDR2 FQGNSA. CDR3 DNA (partial): TGTGCCAGCAGCTTAAAGGGGGCGGGAGGGTACGAG. Its translation is CASSLKGAGGYE. In full, the CDR3 reads CASSLKGAGGYEQYF.

On this clone: The CDR3 extends 3 residues past the end of the read, so its final part is completed from the germline J gene. This chain links TRBV6-4 with TRBJ2-5, with TRBD1 as a possible D gene (6 bases). This CDR3 spans 13 amino acids. V gave up 4 bases and J gave up 3 bases, with 9 bases separating them. Germline CDR1 MRHNA, CDR2 SNTAGT. The sequenced CDR3 bases are TGTGCCAGCAGTGGGACAGCAGAAGAGACC. It encodes CASSGTAEET. The complete CDR3 protein is CASSGTAEETQYF.

As to this clone: The CDR3 is cut off 3 residues early in the read; its end comes from the germline J gene. This chain links TRBV6-2 or TRBV6-3 with TRBJ2-5; D is unclear. CDR1 is MNHEY and CDR2 is SVGEGT in the germline V gene. V lost 3 bases, J lost 3 bases, and 8 bases lay in between. CDR3 size: 13 residues. Incomplete CDR3 DNA: TGTGCCAGCAGTTATGCCGGTAAAGAGACC. It codes for CASSYAGKET. The CDR3 in its entirety is CASSYAGKETQYF.

In the case of this clone: The read halts 3 residues ahead of the CDR3 end, with the missing end drawn from the germline J gene. The chain carries TRBV18 and TRBJ2-5; no reliable D call. The V gene's germline CDR1 is KGHSH and CDR2 LQKENI. The CDR3 loop spans 15 amino acids. V was pared by 3 bases and J by 4 bases, with 15 bases between. The part of the CDR3 DNA that was read is TGTGCCAGCTCACCCTTCTTGAAAGCTTCAGAGACC. Its protein is CASSPFLKASET. The full CDR3 sequence reads CASSPFLKASETQYF.

With respect to this clone: Sequencing ends 3 residues short of the CDR3 end; the germline J gene provides the rest. This chain joins TRBV3-1 (or the pseudogene TRBV3-2) and TRBJ1-1, with TRBD1 matching over 7 bases. This CDR3 comprises 13 residues. The germline gives CDR1 LGHDT, CDR2 YNNKEL (reference sequence). After removal of 4 bases from V and 6 bases from J, the junction contained 5 bases not matched to a gene. CDR3 sequence: CASSPTGAPEAFF. The CDR3 bases that were read are TGTGCCAGCAGCCCCACAGGGGCCCCTGAA.

Regarding this clone: The sequence runs out 3 residues before the end of the CDR3; the remainder is reconstructed from the germline J gene. This chain connects TRBV18 to TRBJ2-2; a weak D match, TRBD1 (5 bases). Germline values: CDR1 KGHSH, CDR2 LQKENI. The CDR3 length is 14 residues. The CDR3 sequence: CASSPPGQAVRLFF. The sequenced CDR3 bases are TGTGCCAGCTCACCACCGGGGCAGGCCGTGCGG.

As concerns this clone: The observed sequence ends 3 residues before the CDR3 terminus, with the missing tail filled in from the germline J gene. The V call is TRBV20-1, the J call TRBJ2-7; D perhaps matches TRBD1 (8 bases). The CDR3 is made up of 14 amino acids. Germline V gene lookup returns CDR1 DFQATT and CDR2 SNEGSKA (reference sequence). With 5 bases removed from V and 2 bases from J, the gap between germline ends came to 16 bases. This CDR3 reads CSALSTGGAYEQYF. The sequenced CDR3 bases are TGCAGTGCTCTCTCAACAGGGGGGGCCTACGAG.

Concerning this clone itself: Sequencing ends 3 residues short of the CDR3 end; the germline J gene provides the rest. This chain connects TRBV29-1 to TRBJ1-4, with unresolved D. From germline, CDR1 is SQVTM and CDR2 ANQGSEA. Trimming shortened V by 3 bases and J by 4 bases, and 3 bases separated the two germline ends. The CDR3 totals 11 residues. The CDR3 DNA, read in part, is TGCAGCGTTGATCTTAATGAAAAA. This sequence encodes CSVDLNEK. The whole CDR3 reads CSVDLNEKLFF.

Concerning this clone: The missing CDR3 end, 3 residues past where the read stops, is filled in from the germline J gene. The V call is TRBV7-8, the J call TRBJ1-5; D is uncertain. The CDR3 is 15 amino acids. Germline CDR1 reads SGHVS; CDR2 reads FQNEAQ. Trimming shortened V by 5 bases and J by 3 bases, and 14 bases separated the two germline ends. The CDR3 bases that were read are TGTGCCAGCAGCCATAGAGTGTCGCTCAATCAGCCC. Protein sequence: CASSHRVSLNQP. The complete CDR3 sequence is CASSHRVSLNQPQHF.

With respect to this clone: The read finishes 3 residues shy of the CDR3 end, and the germline J gene is used to complete it. The chain couples TRBV30 to TRBJ1-2; possibly TRBD1 for D (5 bases). This CDR3 has 12 residues. Germline V gene data show CDR1 as GTSNPN and CDR2 as SVGIG (reference sequence). Deletions cut 4 bases from V and 3 bases from J, with 9 bases between. CDR3 sequence: CAWTRGYYGYTF. Partial CDR3 DNA: TGTGCCTGGACACGGGGGTACTATGGC.

Notes on this clone: One junction end disagrees with the germline gene, perhaps due to a read error. The read ends 3 residues shy of where the CDR3 ends; the end is completed using the germline J gene. The chain is built from TRBV2 and TRBJ2-7; perhaps TRBD1 as D (5 bases). CDR1 and CDR2 (germline): SNHLY, FYNNEI. This CDR3 is built from 15 residues. The sequenced CDR3 bases are TGTGTCAGCAGCACCGAGGAAGGGGCTTTCAACGAG. This encodes CVSSTEEGAFNE. The entire CDR3 sequence reads CVSSTEEGAFNEQYF.

In the case of this clone: Coverage ceases 3 residues before the CDR3 finishes, and the germline J gene fills in the end. The rearrangement links TRBV11-2 to TRBJ1-6; 8 bases line up with TRBD1. The CDR3 consists of 15 residues. Trimming at V came to 2 bases and at J to 6 bases, leaving 3 bases not matched to a gene. Germline lookup yields CDR1 SGHAT and CDR2 FQNNGV. CDR3 amino acids: CASSLPTGANSPLHF. The part of the CDR3 DNA that was read is TGTGCCAGCAGCTTACCGACAGGGGCTAATTCACCC.

Worth noting for this clone: The sequence runs out 3 residues before the end of the CDR3; the remainder is reconstructed from the germline J gene. V usage is TRBV28 and J usage is TRBJ2-4, with TRBD2 as a possible D gene (5 bases). The CDR3 extends over 15 amino acids. Trimming stripped 7 bases from V and 0 bases from J, with 13 bases between. CDR1 and CDR2 from the germline V gene are MDHEN and SYDVKM. CDR3 loop: CASNLAPLAKNIQYF. CDR3 DNA, as far as it was read: TGTGCCAGCAACCTAGCTCCCCTAGCCAAAAACATT.

A note on this clone: The read stops 3 residues short of the end of the CDR3; the missing end is completed from the germline J gene. The chain couples TRBV5-1 to TRBJ1-5; no clear D gene. Per germline, CDR1 SGHRS and CDR2 YFSETQ. Between the trimmed V and J ends, which lost 0 bases and 7 bases, there was a span of 8 bases. The CDR3 length is 13 residues. The CDR3 DNA, read in part, is TGCGCCAGCAGCTTGGCCGGAGGGCAGCCC. This translates into CASSLAGGQP. In full, the CDR3 is CASSLAGGQPQHF.

A note on this clone: The read terminates 3 residues before the CDR3 end, so the remaining end is supplied by the germline J gene. The rearrangement joins TRBV19 to TRBJ1-1; D is ambiguous. In germline, CDR1 is LNHDA, CDR2 SQIVND (reference sequence). With 9 bases removed from V and 4 bases from J, the gap between germline ends came to 15 bases. The CDR3 length is 13 residues. The chain's CDR3 is CASALRGGTEAFF. The part of the CDR3 DNA that was read is TGTGCCAGCGCCTTGCGGGGAGGCACTGAA.

Turning to this clone: The CDR3 extends 3 residues past the end of the read, so its final part is completed from the germline J gene. The V gene is TRBV7-2, the J gene TRBJ2-1; 9 nucleotides align to TRBD1. The CDR3 totals 15 residues. V shed 5 bases and J 2 bases; nucleotides not matched to a gene: 4. CDR1 and CDR2 from the germline V gene are SGHTA and FQGNSA. The covered CDR3 bases are TGTGCCAGCAGCCCACGGACAGGGGCCTACAATGAG. Translated, it gives CASSPRTGAYNE. In full, the CDR3 reads CASSPRTGAYNEQFF. Variable domain in full (rest from reference TRBV7-2 and TRBJ2-1): GAGVSQSPSNKVTEKGKDVELRCDPISGHTALYWYRQSLGQGLEFLIYFQGNSAPDKSGLPSDRFSAERTGGSVSTLTIQRTQQEDSAVYLCASSPRTGAYNEQFFGPGTRLTVL.

As to this clone: The read is 3 residues too short to cover the CDR3 end, so that end is filled in from the germline J gene. The chain combines TRBV7-2 with TRBJ1-6, with 8 bases lining up with TRBD1. After removal of 5 bases from V and 7 bases from J, the junction contained 7 bases not matched to a gene. Looked up from germline, CDR1 is SGHTA and CDR2 is FQGNSA. CDR3 length: 15 amino acids. The CDR3 loop reads CASSARQGRNSPLHF. The DNA read from the CDR3 is TGTGCCAGCAGCGCCAGACAGGGGAGGAATTCACCC.